These 6 T cell receptor beta chains originate from one sample sequenced in a study of T cell changes during pregnancy in multiple sclerosis (dated by TCRdb to between 2017 and 2020). Library preparation used the immunoSEQ multiplex PCR assay. The immuneACCESS repertoire file appears here via TCRdb, limited to in-frame rearrangements. These files lack a portion of the clones; in checked studies, under half of the deficit traces to unresolved V genes, and the cause of the others is not known. In this sample the table shows 90,000 to 120,000 clones, around 93% of which occur a single time. Over 0.65% of the sample lies in the top ten. The sample here was peripheral blood, taken in the third trimester of pregnancy. All receptors come from a female donor in good health, enrolled as a control in a pregnancy study.

V is TRBV14 and J is TRBJ2-5; 12 bases fit TRBD2. The CDR3 has 16 residues. V gave up 4 bases and J gave up 2 bases; unmatched junction bases: 5. The V gene's germline CDR1 is SGHDN and CDR2 FVKESK. The CDR3 bases are TGTGCCAGCAGCCCTGGGACTAGCGGGCCACAAGAGACCCAGTACTTC. Its protein product is CASSPGTSGPQETQYF.

CDR3 bases: TGTGCCAGTAGTCCTCAGACAGGAGTGGGCGAGCAGTACTTC. Translating gives CASSPQTGVGEQYF. The rearrangement joins TRBV19 to TRBJ2-7; the D gene is possibly TRBD1 (6 bases). CDR1 is LNHDA and CDR2 is SQIVND in the germline V gene (reference sequence). The V gene lost 5 bases and the J gene lost 6 bases, with 17 bases spanning the gap. The CDR3 spans 14 residues.

The gene calls are TRBV19 and TRBJ1-1; 7 nucleotides agree with TRBD1. Per the germline V gene, CDR1 is LNHDA and CDR2 is SQIVND (reference sequence). The CDR3 is 12 residues long. The ends lost 5 bases at V and 6 bases at J; junction bases unmatched: 3. In DNA, the CDR3 is TGTGCCAGTAGTCCCAGGGGGGCTGAAGCTTTCTTT. Protein sequence: CASSPRGAEAFF.

The chain carries TRBV15 and TRBJ2-7; TRBD1 aligns across 7 bases. The germline V gene encodes CDR1 LNHNV and CDR2 YYDKDF (reference sequence). This CDR3 spans 14 amino acids. V dropped 4 bases and J dropped 3; count of bases not matched to a gene: 6. The CDR3 sequence is CATSIGTVDYEQYF. The CDR3 coding sequence is TGTGCCACCAGCATCGGGACAGTTGACTACGAGCAGTACTTC.

Notes on this clone: The sample holds other DNA sequences that translate to the same CDR3. The chain uses TRBV15 and TRBJ1-5; D may be TRBD1 (6 bases). The CDR3 consists of 15 residues. Per the germline V gene, CDR1 is LNHNV and CDR2 is YYDKDF (reference sequence). V lost 0 bases, J lost 1 base, and 7 bases lay in between. The CDR3 DNA follows: TGTGCCACCAGCAGAGATAGGGGGAGCAATCAGCCCCAGCATTTT. Encoded protein: CATSRDRGSNQPQHF. The whole variable domain, remainder taken from reference TRBV15 and TRBJ1-5, is DAMVIQNPRYQVTQFGKPVTLSCSQTLNHNVMYWYQQKSSQAPKLLFHYYDKDFNNEADTPDNFQSRRPNTSFCFLDIRSPGLGDTAMYLCATSRDRGSNQPQHFGDGTRLSIL.

V gene TRBV6-6 combines with J gene TRBJ2-5; D uncertain. This CDR3 comprises 12 residues. The ends were cut back, 8 bases at V and 7 bases at J, with 14 bases in the middle. Looked up from germline, CDR1 is MNHNY and CDR2 is SVGAGI (reference sequence). The CDR3 protein is CASSPGERTQYF. The CDR3, as DNA: TGTGCCAGCTCACCCGGAGAAAGGACCCAGTACTTC.